The clone carrying this T cell receptor (beta chain) was seen repeatedly, ten times or more. Its antigen remains unidentified. MiXCR was run by TCRdb on the reads, yielding one entry per CDR3 protein. The sample yields fewer than 1,000,000 distinct CDR3 sequences, approximately 31% seen once. Germline CDR1 SGHTA, CDR2 FQGNSA. The CDR3 covers 16 residues. Trimming removed 5 bases from V and 6 bases from J, with 21 bases in between. The data were obtained in a study of T cell repertoires in cytomegalovirus infection. Points from the study as a whole: The study identified carriers of CMV plus the relevant HLA from cumulative public TCR beta family frequency. Clonotypes of TCR beta that were HLA-C-restricted and CMV-specific dominated the ex vivo response.

This TCR came from a human donor in good health (CMV status not recorded). Some clones in this sample may be carry-over from other donors' samples. Sequenced here: cultured CD8+ T cells from PBMCs, sampled from culture after CMV antigen stimulation. The chain has TRBV7-2 and TRBJ2-3, with TRBD2 as a possible D gene (6 bases). In nucleotides, the CDR3 is TGTGCCAGCAGCCCCCACCCACGGGGCGGGGCGGATACGCAGTATTTT. This sequence encodes CASSPHPRGGADTQYF.